This TCR beta chain stems from a study of early T cells in non-severe SARS-CoV-2 infection. Only a few counts were recorded for this clonotype. The antigen is undetermined. TCRdb independently ran MiXCR on the 5' RACE reads; one entry per CDR3 protein. The data contain about 27,000 distinct CDR3 sequences, under 5% of them singletons. The germline CDR1 and CDR2 sequences are DFQATT and SNEGSKA (reference sequence). V lost 0 bases and J 7 bases, leaving 19 bases between the germline ends. The CDR3 is 16 amino acids. Study findings and constraints: Lookups in VDJdb leaned toward anti-spike CD8 responses and missed private and CD4 specificities.

The TCR sequence derives from an adult who was a healthcare worker with PCR-confirmed SARS-CoV-2 infection or an uninfected control (not recorded which). The specimen sequenced was whole blood. J is TRBJ2-1 and V is TRBV20-1; D gene unclear. CDR3 protein: CSARDRAGLATNEQFF. The CDR3 DNA reads as TGCAGTGCTAGAGATCGGGCCGGTTTGGCTACGAATGAGCAGTTCTTC.